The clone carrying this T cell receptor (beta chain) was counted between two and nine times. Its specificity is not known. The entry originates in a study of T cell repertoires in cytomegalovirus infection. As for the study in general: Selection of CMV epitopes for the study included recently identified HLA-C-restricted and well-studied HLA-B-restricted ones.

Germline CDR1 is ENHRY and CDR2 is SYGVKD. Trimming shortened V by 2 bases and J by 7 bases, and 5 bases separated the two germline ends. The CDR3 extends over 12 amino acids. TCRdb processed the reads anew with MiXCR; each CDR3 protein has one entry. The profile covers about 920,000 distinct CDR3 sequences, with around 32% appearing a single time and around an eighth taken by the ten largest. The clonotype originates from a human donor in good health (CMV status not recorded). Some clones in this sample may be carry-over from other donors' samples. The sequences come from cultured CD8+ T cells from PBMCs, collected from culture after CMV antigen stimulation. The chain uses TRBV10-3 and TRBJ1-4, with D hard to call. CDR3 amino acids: CAISEAGEKLFF. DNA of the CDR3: TGTGCCATCAGTGAGGCGGGTGAAAAACTGTTTTTT.